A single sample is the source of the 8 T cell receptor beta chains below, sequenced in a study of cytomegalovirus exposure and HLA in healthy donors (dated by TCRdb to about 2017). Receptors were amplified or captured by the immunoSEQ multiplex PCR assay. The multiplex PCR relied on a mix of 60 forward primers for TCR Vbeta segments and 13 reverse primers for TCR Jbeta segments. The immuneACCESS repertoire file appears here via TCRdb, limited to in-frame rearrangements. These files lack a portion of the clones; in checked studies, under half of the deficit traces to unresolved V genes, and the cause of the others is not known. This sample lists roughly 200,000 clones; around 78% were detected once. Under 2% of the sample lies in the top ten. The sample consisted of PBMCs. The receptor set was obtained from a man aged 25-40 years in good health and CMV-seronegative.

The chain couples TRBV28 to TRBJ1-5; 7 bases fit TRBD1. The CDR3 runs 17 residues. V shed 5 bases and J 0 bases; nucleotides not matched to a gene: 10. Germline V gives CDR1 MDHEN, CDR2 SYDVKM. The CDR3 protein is CASSLRQGLGSNQPQHF. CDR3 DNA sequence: TGTGCCAGCAGTCTCCGACAGGGACTAGGTAGCAATCAGCCCCAGCATTTT.

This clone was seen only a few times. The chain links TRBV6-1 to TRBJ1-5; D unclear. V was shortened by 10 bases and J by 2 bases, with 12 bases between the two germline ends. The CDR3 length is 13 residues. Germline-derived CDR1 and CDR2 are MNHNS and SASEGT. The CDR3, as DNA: TGTGCCATTTCCTCAGGTCGCAATCAGCCCCAGCATTTT. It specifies CAISSGRNQPQHF.

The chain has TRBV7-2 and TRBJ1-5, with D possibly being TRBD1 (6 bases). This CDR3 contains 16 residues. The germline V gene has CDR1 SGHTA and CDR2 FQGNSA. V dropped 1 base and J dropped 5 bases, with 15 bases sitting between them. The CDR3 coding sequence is TGTGCCAGCAGCTTAGTAGCAGGGGTCCTTTATCAGCCCCAGCATTTT. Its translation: CASSLVAGVLYQPQHF.

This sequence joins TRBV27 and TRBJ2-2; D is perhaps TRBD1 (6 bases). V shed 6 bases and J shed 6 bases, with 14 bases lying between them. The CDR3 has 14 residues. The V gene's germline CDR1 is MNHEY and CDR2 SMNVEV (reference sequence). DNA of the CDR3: TGTGCCAGCAGCCTTCAACAGGGCTCCGGGGAGCTGTTTTTT. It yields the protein CASSLQQGSGELFF.

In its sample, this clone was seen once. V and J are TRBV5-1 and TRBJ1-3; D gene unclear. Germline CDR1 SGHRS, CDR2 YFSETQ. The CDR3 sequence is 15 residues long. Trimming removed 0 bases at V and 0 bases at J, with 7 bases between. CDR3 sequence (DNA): TGCGCCAGCAGCTTGGAACAGAACTCTGGAAACACCATATATTTT. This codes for CASSLEQNSGNTIYF.

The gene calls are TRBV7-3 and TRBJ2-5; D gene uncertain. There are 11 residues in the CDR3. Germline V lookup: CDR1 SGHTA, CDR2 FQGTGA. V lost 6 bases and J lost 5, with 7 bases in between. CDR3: CASSFRETQYF. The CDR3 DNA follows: TGTGCCAGCAGTTTTCGGGAGACCCAGTACTTC.

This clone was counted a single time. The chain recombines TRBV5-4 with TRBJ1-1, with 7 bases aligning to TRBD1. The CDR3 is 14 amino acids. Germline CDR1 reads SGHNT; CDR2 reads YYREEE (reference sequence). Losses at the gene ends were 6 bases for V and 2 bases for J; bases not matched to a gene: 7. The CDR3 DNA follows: TGTGCCAGCAATCGGCAGGGGGGAAACACTGAAGCTTTCTTT. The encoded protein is CASNRQGGNTEAFF.

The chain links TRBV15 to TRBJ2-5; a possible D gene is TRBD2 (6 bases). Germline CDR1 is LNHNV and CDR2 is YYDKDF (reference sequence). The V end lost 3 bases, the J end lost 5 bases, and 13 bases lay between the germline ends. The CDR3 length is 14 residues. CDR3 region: CATSSLGGPETQYF. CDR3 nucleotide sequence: TGTGCCACCAGCAGTCTAGGAGGGCCCGAGACCCAGTACTTC.